This TCR beta chain comes out of a study of early T cells in non-severe SARS-CoV-2 infection (dated by TCRdb to about 2021). As for the study more broadly: TCR sequencing used bulk RNA from unsorted whole blood, so alpha and beta chains could not be paired. Study-wide conclusions, independent of this receptor: VDJdb matching was skewed toward anti-spike CD8 responses, so virus-specific expansions were likely underestimated and private and CD4 specificities were missed.

Regarding this clonotype: Its antigen target is currently unknown. Base quality data are lacking; no much larger clone is found one base away.

Set within a cohort of healthcare workers in London, UK, this nested case-control study involved weekly PCR testing of nasopharyngeal swabs along with blood sampling. Healthcare workers were recruited between 23 and 31 March 2020, during the week of the UK lockdown, and were followed weekly for up to roughly 16 weeks. The library came from 5' RACE. TCRdb names NextSeq 500 as the instrument used. Unique molecular identifiers were attached to individual cDNA molecules in the TCR library protocol so that sequencing error and PCR bias could be corrected. Both TCR alpha and beta chains were sequenced, and tight co-correlation was observed between alpha and beta sequence abundances in each sample. Processing in the source paper ran as follows. Decombinator V4 was used to perform V gene, J gene and CDR3 annotation of TCR sequences. Expanded TCRs were defined as changing significantly between any two time points under a Poisson model with p below 0.0001. TCR abundances were normalised to the total number of TCRs sequenced per sample and expressed as counts per million. TRAV1-2 paired with TRAJ12, TRAJ20 or TRAJ33 defined MAIT TCRs, while TRAV10 paired with TRAJ18 defined iNKT TCRs. VDJdb, accessed 1 November 2021, was searched for CMV, EBV and SARS-CoV-2 annotated TCRs, excluding TCRs annotated for multiple antigens. The public sequencing data were trimmed at Q25 with fastp and processed into clonotypes with MiXCR by TCRdb, which kept only in-frame beta chains. Each CDR3 protein appears once, grouped with its most common genes and DNA. It is TCRdb's table, rather than the study itself, that gives the V and J calls and clone size. The sample profile shows 60,000 or so distinct CDR3 sequences; approximately 10% of them were found once. 3.5% to 5% of the sample comes from the top ten.

Its CDR3 holds 15 amino acids, cysteine through phenylalanine. Only CDR3 DNA is held: 45 bases, read in frame from base 1. Trimming at the junction amounts to 4 bases on V and 5 bases on J, and the germline ends lie 18 bases apart. Sequences SGHRS (CDR1) and YFSETQ (CDR2) are obtained from the germline V gene. Material: whole blood, obtained at baseline. This sequence uses TRBV5-1 and TRBJ2-5, and possibly TRBD2, on 6 matching bases. The source is an adult who was a healthcare worker with PCR-confirmed SARS-CoV-2 infection or an uninfected control (not recorded which). The nucleotides are TGCGCCAGCAGCGGCGGGGCACCCCGGGTGGAGACCCAGTACTTC. The encoded protein is CASSGGAPRVETQYF.